These T cell receptor beta chains were read from a single sample in a study of T cells of healthy individuals. One entry per CDR3 protein, called by TCRdb with MiXCR from the 5' RACE reads. The sample shows around 79,000 distinct CDR3 sequences, more than 5% of them seen only once. Receptors originate from a female donor in good health. The CDR3 runs from the conserved cysteine through the conserved F or W. The order of the fields is J gene, D gene, V gene, clone size, CDR3 protein, CDR3 DNA. The D gene is left open where the match is weak. Expanded clones get a size class; other rows say once, few or many, or leave the size out.

TRBJ2-2,TRBD2,TRBV9,NA,CASGTGTSGTETGELFF,TGTGCCAGCGGGACCGGGACTAGCGGGACGGAAACCGGGGAGCTGTTTTTT
TRBJ2-7,TRBD2,TRBV12-3/TRBV12-4,many,CASSSPSGRVGEQYF,TGTGCCAGCAGTTCACCTAGCGGGAGAGTAGGCGAGCAGTACTTC
TRBJ1-6,NA,TRBV4-1,NA,CASSPGRLGNSPLHF,TGCGCCAGCAGCCCGGGACGGTTAGGTAATTCACCCCTCCACTTT
TRBJ1-5,NA,TRBV4-1,NA,CASSSRTFSNQPQHF,TGCGCCAGCAGCTCGCGAACTTTTAGCAATCAGCCCCAGCATTTT
TRBJ2-3,TRBD2,TRBV7-2,many,CASSFLQTPAGEVDTQYF,TGTGCCAGCAGCTTCCTCCAGACTCCAGCGGGAGAAGTAGATACGCAGTATTTT
TRBJ1-1,NA,TRBV20-1,few,CSAKRENMNTEAFF,TGCAGTGCTAAAAGGGAGAACATGAACACTGAAGCTTTCTTT
TRBJ1-2,NA,TRBV6-1,many,CASTLGRGSGKNGYTF,TGTGCCAGCACCTTAGGACGGGGAAGTGGGAAGAATGGCTACACCTTC
TRBJ1-3,NA,TRBV4-2,NA,CASSQDPLSVTSVNTIYF,TGTGCCAGCAGCCAAGACCCCCTGTCAGTTACCTCTGTAAACACCATATATTTT
TRBJ2-3,TRBD1,TRBV7-2,many,CASSLARQGARDTQYF,TGTGCCAGCAGCTTAGCGCGGCAGGGGGCGCGTGATACGCAGTATTTT
TRBJ2-1,NA,TRBV4-3,many,CASSQDGAGSSYNEQFF,TGCGCCAGCAGCCAAGATGGGGCGGGGAGCTCCTACAATGAGCAGTTCTTC
TRBJ1-1,NA,TRBV7-9,many,CASSLTRAANTEAFF,TGTGCCAGCAGCCTAACTCGAGCTGCGAACACTGAAGCTTTCTTT
TRBJ1-2,NA,TRBV7-6,many,CASSLDPGGYGYTF,TGTGCCAGCAGCTTAGATCCGGGTGGCTATGGCTACACCTTC
TRBJ2-3,NA,TRBV27,NA,CASRWTDSTDTQYF,TGTGCCAGCAGATGGACAGATAGCACAGATACGCAGTATTTT
TRBJ1-5,TRBD1,TRBV2,NA,CASVAGQGAIQPQHF,TGTGCCAGCGTTGCGGGACAGGGGGCCATCCAGCCCCAGCATTTT
TRBJ1-2,NA,TRBV7-2,many,CASSLGRNSYGYTF,TGTGCCAGCAGCTTAGGCAGAAATTCTTATGGCTACACCTTC
TRBJ2-3,TRBD1,TRBV28,many,CASRWTGRDTQYF,TGTGCCAGCAGATGGACAGGGAGGGATACGCAGTATTTT
TRBJ2-1,TRBD2,TRBV12-3/TRBV12-4,many,CASSLTRGGGEQFF,TGTGCCAGCAGTTTAACGCGGGGGGGCGGAGAGCAGTTCTTC
TRBJ2-7,NA,TRBV5-6,many,CASSLGGWGREQYF,TGTGCCAGCAGCTTGGGTGGTTGGGGACGCGAGCAGTACTTC
TRBJ2-7,TRBD2,TRBV7-2,NA,CASSLALGSGSSYEQYF,TGTGCCAGCAGCTTAGCGCTTGGTAGCGGGAGCTCCTACGAGCAGTACTTC
TRBJ2-6,NA,TRBV25-1,many,CASSKGSGANVLTF,TGTGCCAGCAGTAAAGGCTCTGGGGCCAACGTCCTGACTTTC
TRBJ2-1,NA,TRBV3-1,many,CASSQERSRVSYNEQFF,TGTGCCAGCAGCCAAGAAAGGTCCAGGGTCTCCTACAATGAGCAGTTCTTC
TRBJ1-1,NA,TRBV7-6,few,CASSLVGGPATEAFF,TGTGCCAGCAGCTTAGTAGGGGGGCCGGCCACTGAAGCTTTCTTT
TRBJ1-1,NA,TRBV30,NA,CAWSVAPREAFF,TGTGCCTGGAGTGTGGCGCCCAGAGAAGCTTTCTTT
TRBJ2-6,NA,TRBV19,NA,CASRTLGETGANVLTF,TGTGCCAGTAGGACTCTAGGGGAGACTGGGGCCAACGTCCTGACTTTC
TRBJ2-1,NA,TRBV12-3/TRBV12-4,few,CASSVDRVYNEQFF,TGTGCCAGCAGTGTGGACAGAGTCTACAATGAGCAGTTCTTC
TRBJ2-7,NA,TRBV6-2/TRBV6-3,many,CASRPRDTNYEQYF,TGTGCCAGCAGACCCCGGGACACGAACTACGAGCAGTACTTC
TRBJ1-1,NA,TRBV12-3/TRBV12-4,many,CASSLGTSNTEAFF,TGTGCCAGCAGTTTAGGGACTTCCAACACTGAAGCTTTCTTT
TRBJ2-5,TRBD2,TRBV4-1,many,CASSQGLAGGETQYF,TGCGCCAGCAGCCAGGGACTAGCGGGAGGTGAGACCCAGTACTTC
TRBJ1-4,NA,TRBV30,NA,CAWSPGPDNEKLFF,TGTGCCTGGAGCCCGGGACCCGATAATGAAAAACTGTTTTTT
TRBJ1-1,NA,TRBV5-1,few,CASSHYEGNTEAFF,TGCGCCAGCAGCCACTATGAGGGGAACACTGAAGCTTTCTTT
TRBJ1-2,TRBD1,TRBV12-3/TRBV12-4,many,CASSFSQGAMGYTF,TGTGCCAGCAGTTTCTCACAGGGGGCGATGGGCTACACCTTC
TRBJ2-1,TRBD2,TRBV30,many,CAWSVGTPAGGYEQFF,TGTGCCTGGAGCGTAGGGACTCCCGCGGGAGGCTATGAGCAGTTCTTC
TRBJ2-1,TRBD2,TRBV4-1,NA,CASSQDPAGSLIYEQFF,TGCGCCAGCAGCCAAGACCCAGCGGGATCCTTAATATATGAGCAGTTCTTC